These T cell receptor beta chains were read from a single sample in a study of post-analysis software for immune sequencing data. TCRdb re-derived calls from the PCR reads in MiXCR, one entry per CDR3 protein. The sample holds some 500,000 distinct CDR3 sequences, around 40% seen once. Material for sequencing was blood. Every receptor here comes from a girl aged 5 to 17 with multiple sclerosis. Each CDR3 is given with its conserved first and last residue. The D gene is left open where the match is weak. For some rows the clone size is stated as once, few or many, or as a class when expanded; others skip it.

size: -
D: TRBD2
J: TRBJ2-1
length: 17
V: TRBV7-2
CDR3: CASSLAPTGAGENEQFF
DNA: TGTGCCAGCAGCTTAGCTCCCACTGGAGCGGGAGAAAATGAGCAGTTCTTC

size: many
D: -
J: TRBJ2-5
length: 14
V: TRBV12-3/TRBV12-4
CDR3: CASSLVGTQETQYF
DNA: TGTGCCAGCAGTTTAGTGGGGACCCAAGAGACCCAGTACTTC

size: -
D: -
J: TRBJ2-1
length: 12
V: TRBV29-1
CDR3: CSVVPSYNEQFF
DNA: TGCAGCGTTGTTCCCTCCTACAATGAGCAGTTCTTC

size: -
D: -
J: TRBJ1-6
length: 18
V: TRBV5-1
CDR3: CASSYAGRGLWDNSPLHF
DNA: TGCGCCAGCAGCTACGCTGGGCGGGGGCTATGGGATAATTCACCCCTCCACTTT

size: many
D: -
J: TRBJ1-2
length: 14
V: TRBV5-1
CDR3: CASSLDSTNYGYTF
DNA: TGCGCCAGCAGCTTGGACAGCACTAACTATGGCTACACCTTC

size: few
D: -
J: TRBJ1-4
length: 13
V: TRBV7-2
CDR3: CASSEDLNEKLFF
DNA: TGTGCCAGTAGCGAGGACCTGAATGAAAAACTGTTTTTT

size: -
D: -
J: TRBJ2-2
length: 14
V: TRBV4-3
CDR3: CASSQVWNTGELFF
DNA: TGCGCCAGCAGCCAAGTCTGGAACACCGGGGAGCTGTTTTTT

size: -
D: -
J: TRBJ1-5
length: 14
V: TRBV28
CDR3: CASTRRLGNQPQHF
DNA: TGTGCCAGCACCCGGCGTCTGGGAAATCAGCCCCAGCATTTT

size: -
D: -
J: TRBJ1-1
length: 15
V: TRBV7-9
CDR3: CASRPTTESVTEAFF
DNA: TGTGCCAGCAGACCGACGACAGAGTCGGTCACTGAAGCTTTCTTT

size: -
D: -
J: TRBJ2-5
length: 14
V: TRBV12-3/TRBV12-4
CDR3: CASSFSSAQETQYF
DNA: TGTGCCAGCAGTTTTTCTAGCGCACAAGAGACCCAGTACTTC

size: -
D: -
J: TRBJ1-1
length: 11
V: TRBV6-1
CDR3: CASPKNTEAFF
DNA: TGTGCCAGCCCTAAGAACACTGAAGCTTTCTTT

size: -
D: TRBD2
J: TRBJ2-1
length: 16
V: TRBV2
CDR3: CASSEYRLAGGNEQFF
DNA: TGTGCCAGCAGTGAATATAGGCTAGCGGGAGGGAATGAGCAGTTCTTC

size: -
D: -
J: TRBJ2-7
length: 14
V: TRBV5-1
CDR3: CASSLTWSSYEQYF
DNA: TGCGCCAGCAGCCTCACATGGAGCTCCTACGAGCAGTACTTC

size: few
D: -
J: TRBJ1-2
length: 14
V: TRBV6-5
CDR3: CASSYSGGGDGYTF
DNA: TGTGCCAGCAGTTACTCAGGGGGGGGCGATGGCTACACCTTC

size: many
D: -
J: TRBJ2-7
length: 15
V: TRBV20-1
CDR3: CSASPLRDPSYEQYF
DNA: TGCAGTGCTAGTCCGCTACGGGATCCTTCCTACGAGCAGTACTTC

size: -
D: TRBD2
J: TRBJ2-3
length: 15
V: TRBV7-7
CDR3: CASSTGTTYTDTQYF
DNA: TGTGCTAGCAGTACCGGGACTACTTACACAGATACGCAGTATTTT

size: few
D: TRBD2
J: TRBJ2-7
length: 16
V: TRBV6-5
CDR3: CASSYFPSGNRYEQYF
DNA: TGTGCCAGCAGTTACTTCCCTAGCGGGAACCGCTACGAGCAGTACTTC

size: -
D: -
J: TRBJ1-1
length: 15
V: TRBV7-9
CDR3: CASSLEPGRASLAFF
DNA: TGTGCCAGCAGCCTCGAACCAGGGCGCGCGAGTTTAGCTTTCTTT

size: few
D: TRBD1
J: TRBJ2-5
length: 13
V: TRBV20-1
CDR3: CSANPGGQETQYF
DNA: TGCAGTGCCAACCCAGGGGGCCAAGAGACCCAGTACTTC

size: few
D: TRBD2
J: TRBJ2-3
length: 16
V: TRBV6-5
CDR3: CASRAWLAGEADTQYF
DNA: TGTGCCAGCAGAGCGTGGCTAGCGGGAGAGGCAGATACGCAGTATTTT

size: -
D: -
J: TRBJ2-7
length: 12
V: TRBV5-1
CDR3: CASSLPDNEQYF
DNA: TGCGCCAGCAGCTTGCCGGACAATGAGCAGTACTTC

size: -
D: TRBD2
J: TRBJ2-1
length: 15
V: TRBV20-1
CDR3: CSARGLAGGYNEQFF
DNA: TGCAGTGCTAGAGGACTAGCGGGAGGGTACAATGAGCAGTTCTTC

size: -
D: TRBD2
J: TRBJ2-7
length: 13
V: TRBV7-8
CDR3: CASSLTAGSEQYF
DNA: TGTGCCAGCAGCTTAACAGCGGGGTCCGAGCAGTACTTC

size: -
D: -
J: TRBJ1-1
length: 14
V: TRBV16
CDR3: CASSQSTENTEAFF
DNA: TGTGCCAGCAGCCAATCGACGGAGAACACTGAAGCTTTCTTT

size: -
D: -
J: TRBJ2-7
length: 12
V: TRBV29-1
CDR3: CSVGTDTYEQYF
DNA: TGCAGCGTAGGGACGGATACCTACGAGCAGTACTTC

size: -
D: TRBD1
J: TRBJ1-4
length: 14
V: TRBV6-6
CDR3: CASRGTGGNEKLFF
DNA: TGTGCCAGCAGAGGAACAGGGGGGAATGAAAAACTGTTTTTT

size: many
D: -
J: TRBJ2-7
length: 14
V: TRBV28
CDR3: CASRPPGASYEQYF
DNA: TGTGCCAGCAGACCCCCCGGGGCCAGCTACGAGCAGTACTTC

size: -
D: TRBD2
J: TRBJ2-7
length: 20
V: TRBV12-3/TRBV12-4
CDR3: CASSQRRLAATTRYSYEQYF
DNA: TGTGCCAGCAGTCAAAGGAGACTAGCGGCTACAACCCGATACTCCTACGAGCAGTACTTC

size: -
D: -
J: TRBJ2-7
length: 14
V: TRBV13
CDR3: CASSSPRLYYEQYF
DNA: TGTGCCAGCAGTTCCCCCCGTCTTTACTACGAGCAGTACTTC

size: few
D: -
J: TRBJ1-2
length: 16
V: TRBV12-3/TRBV12-4
CDR3: CASSLGTRASNYGYTF
DNA: TGTGCCAGCAGTTTAGGGACTCGGGCGTCTAACTATGGCTACACCTTC

size: few
D: TRBD2
J: TRBJ2-3
length: 16
V: TRBV2
CDR3: CASSDRQREVTDTQYF
DNA: TGTGCCAGCAGTGACAGGCAGCGGGAGGTCACAGATACGCAGTATTTT

size: few
D: TRBD1
J: TRBJ1-1
length: 16
V: TRBV9
CDR3: CASSVDEWTGNTEAFF
DNA: TGTGCCAGCAGCGTAGATGAATGGACAGGGAACACTGAAGCTTTCTTT

size: -
D: -
J: TRBJ2-7
length: 14
V: TRBV7-2
CDR3: CASSLGVTGYEQYF
DNA: TGTGCCAGCAGCTTAGGCGTGACAGGCTACGAGCAGTACTTC

size: -
D: -
J: TRBJ2-7
length: 15
V: TRBV28
CDR3: CASSLFGPRSYEQYF
DNA: TGTGCCAGCAGCCTATTCGGCCCGCGCTCCTACGAGCAGTACTTC

size: few
D: TRBD1
J: TRBJ2-3
length: 15
V: TRBV20-1
CDR3: CSAARDRLDTDTQYF
DNA: TGCAGTGCTGCCCGGGACAGGCTAGACACAGATACGCAGTATTTT

size: -
D: TRBD2
J: TRBJ2-7
length: 16
V: TRBV27
CDR3: CASSLTGRAYGNEQYF
DNA: TGTGCCAGCAGTTTAACCGGGAGGGCATACGGGAACGAGCAGTACTTC

size: few
D: -
J: TRBJ2-7
length: 16
V: TRBV6-2/TRBV6-3
CDR3: CASSYWRGTDTYEQYF
DNA: TGTGCCAGCAGTTACTGGAGAGGGACCGACACCTACGAGCAGTACTTC

size: -
D: TRBD2
J: TRBJ2-5
length: 15
V: TRBV20-1
CDR3: CSAREGTSGPETQYF
DNA: TGCAGTGCTAGAGAGGGGACTAGCGGGCCGGAGACCCAGTACTTC

size: -
D: -
J: TRBJ2-5
length: 14
V: TRBV5-1
CDR3: CASSLEREEETQYF
DNA: TGCGCCAGCAGCTTGGAGAGAGAGGAAGAGACCCAGTACTTC

size: -
D: -
J: TRBJ2-3
length: 12
V: TRBV5-6
CDR3: CASSWERDTQYF
DNA: TGTGCCAGCAGCTGGGAACGTGATACGCAGTATTTT

size: -
D: TRBD1
J: TRBJ1-5
length: 16
V: TRBV7-9
CDR3: CASSLGTGGGFQPQHF
DNA: TGTGCCAGCAGCTTAGGGACAGGGGGAGGATTTCAGCCCCAGCATTTT

size: once
D: -
J: TRBJ1-5
length: 13
V: TRBV20-1
CDR3: CSIHRAGNQPQHF
DNA: TGCAGCATACACAGGGCTGGAAATCAGCCCCAGCATTTT

size: -
D: TRBD2
J: TRBJ2-1
length: 16
V: TRBV20-1
CDR3: CSARGLGLAVYNEQFF
DNA: TGCAGTGCCAGGGGATTAGGACTAGCTGTCTACAATGAGCAGTTCTTC

size: -
D: -
J: TRBJ2-6
length: 14
V: TRBV29-1
CDR3: CSVGSGSGANVLTF
DNA: TGCAGCGTCGGGTCGGGATCTGGGGCCAACGTCCTGACTTTC

size: few
D: TRBD1
J: TRBJ1-1
length: 15
V: TRBV6-4
CDR3: CASSTRDSINTEAFF
DNA: TGTGCCAGCAGTACCCGGGACAGTATAAACACTGAAGCTTTCTTT

size: -
D: -
J: TRBJ2-7
length: 15
V: TRBV18
CDR3: CASSPPLAASYEQYF
DNA: TGTGCCAGCTCACCACCGTTGGCAGCTTCCTACGAGCAGTACTTC

size: -
D: -
J: TRBJ2-1
length: 17
V: TRBV11-3
CDR3: CASSPRLGNAVGNEQFF
DNA: TGTGCCAGCAGCCCTAGACTCGGAAATGCCGTGGGTAATGAGCAGTTCTTC